The 5 T cell receptor beta chains given below trace back to one sample, sequenced in a study of blood T cell repertoires in COVID-19. The protocol was immunoSEQ multiplex PCR, while the TCRdb copy is restricted to in-frame clones and leaves out a portion. The sample contains approximately 150,000 clones, about 83% of which appear only once. The source material was peripheral blood. Receptor source: a woman between 50 and 59 years old with active or convalescent COVID-19.

The chain is built from TRBV7-2 and TRBJ1-1; no definite D call. The germline V gene encodes CDR1 SGHTA and CDR2 FQGNSA. Deletions cut 2 bases from V and 5 bases from J, with 18 bases between. The CDR3 runs 16 residues. DNA for the CDR3: TGTGCCAGCAGCTTAAACAGTTCTCCAAGGTGGACTGAAGCTTTCTTT. This sequence encodes CASSLNSSPRWTEAFF.

The genes are TRBV4-2 and TRBJ1-1, with TRBD1 matching 10 bases. Germline V gives CDR1 LGHNA, CDR2 YNFKEQ. The V segment lost 7 bases and the J segment 2 bases; nucleotides outside the gene matches: 7. This CDR3 region has 15 residues. In nucleotides, the CDR3 is TGTGCCAGCATATTGGGACAGGGGCAAAACACTGAAGCTTTCTTT. Translated: CASILGQGQNTEAFF.

Concerning this clone itself: The sample contains more than one DNA sequence encoding this CDR3. This chain links TRBV5-1 with TRBJ1-1, with a weak D call TRBD1 (6 bases). Trimming removed 0 bases at V and 0 bases at J, with 12 bases between. Germline V gene data show CDR1 as SGHRS and CDR2 as YFSETQ. The CDR3 totals 16 residues. This chain's CDR3 is CASSLATGQMNTEAFF. CDR3 DNA: TGCGCCAGCAGCTTGGCGACAGGCCAAATGAACACTGAAGCTTTCTTT.

The V call is TRBV7-8, the J call TRBJ2-7; TRBD1 aligns across 10 bases. With 5 bases clipped from V and 2 bases from J, the junction kept 9 bases outside the gene matches. The CDR3 sequence is 16 residues long. The V gene's germline CDR1 is SGHVS and CDR2 FQNEAQ. CDR3 sequence (DNA): TGTGCCAGCAGCACCAGTGAGGGGACAGGGGCCTACGAGCAGTACTTC. Encoded protein: CASSTSEGTGAYEQYF.

V is TRBV6-6 and J is TRBJ1-1; 8 bases map to TRBD1. Trimming took 7 bases from V and 2 from J; bases not matched to a gene: 12. Germline V gene data show CDR1 as MNHNY and CDR2 as SVGAGI (reference sequence). This CDR3 is built from 16 residues. CDR3 loop: CASTHGRDRYNTEAFF. Written as DNA, the CDR3 is TGTGCCAGCACCCACGGCCGGGACAGGTACAACACTGAAGCTTTCTTT.